This note documents a single T cell receptor beta chain sequence. Its antigen has not been determined. No base quality information exists; no much larger clone differs at one position. The data derive from a study of blood T cell repertoires in COVID-19 (dated by TCRdb to 2020 to 2022). As for the study more broadly: Collaborator samples came from the United States, Italy and Spain and covered acute and convalescent phases of COVID-19. The dataset comprised deeply sampled blood TCRbeta repertoires from subjects exposed to, actively infected with, or recovered from COVID-19. Samples came from the ongoing ImmuneRACE study (first 160 participants) plus 1,254 subjects from 6 global collaborators. Where available, HLA class I and class II types were taken from metadata supplied by the sample provider and were not determined by assay-based typing. The repertoires were made available in a free public database intended to serve as a resource for research on the immune response to SARS-CoV-2. The sample metadata nearly always contained a de-identified subject ID, COVID-19 status, age in years and sex. The material from the prospective study consisted of cDNA or gDNA derived from T cells, B-cell-depleted T cells, or PBMCs. Summary of the overall study and its limitations: The amount of clinical and demographic metadata varied by source and participant and was provided uncurated.

Participants in the prospective study were enrolled through a virtual design, were aged about 18 to 100 years, and lived in roughly 24 United States geographic areas. Cohort assignment in the prospective study relied on participant-reported clinical history from a screening survey and a study questionnaire. ImmuneRACE Cohort 3 recovered participants were defined by two consecutive negative NP/OP PCR tests, healthcare professional clearance, or symptom resolution. In the prospective study, whole blood, serum and a nasopharyngeal or oropharyngeal swab were collected from each participant by mobile phlebotomists. Prospective study participants could optionally give additional blood draws and questionnaires over an approximately 2-month period. Prospective study blood samples were shipped either frozen or at room temperature before DNA extraction. There are 11 amino acids in the CDR3, from cysteine to phenylalanine inclusive. Only CDR3 DNA remains: 33 bases, in frame from the first base. Sequences MDHEN (CDR1) and SYDVKM (CDR2) are obtained from the germline V gene. V and J lose 2 bases and 8 bases, and a span of 4 bases separates them.

TCRbeta CDR3 regions were amplified from genomic DNA using the immunoSEQ Assay, a bias-controlled multiplex PCR. The published analysis was carried out like this. Nucleated cell counts per sample were estimated from amplification of reference gene primers within the assay. To quantify the absolute abundance of each unique TCRbeta CDR3 rearrangement, sequence reads were collapsed and filtered. For each sample, productive Simpson clonality was calculated as the square root of Simpson's diversity index over productive rearrangements. TCRdb re-hosts the immuneACCESS table, in-frame sequences only. Its copies lack some clones; in the studies checked, an unresolved V gene accounts for under half of them, and the cause for the rest is not known. That table furnishes V, J and clone size, whereas the DNA furnished D and trimming. For this sample the table gives some 300,000 clones, of which approximately 90% were detected only once. The ten largest make up about 4% of the sample.

The sample taken for sequencing was PBMCs or T cells enriched from blood (not recorded which). The sequence derives from a young man who had recovered from COVID-19. The chain was built from TRBV28 and TRBJ2-1, with the D gene call left open. The DNA reads TGTGCCAGCAGTTTAAGCGATGAGCAGTTCTTC. The resulting protein is CASSLSDEQFF. The CDR3 plus the reference TRBV28 and TRBJ2-1 genes for the other parts give the full variable domain: DVKVTQSSRYLVKRTGEKVFLECVQDMDHENMFWYRQDPGLGLRLIYFSYDVKMKEKGDIPEGYSVSREKKERFSLILESASTNQTSMYLCASSLSDEQFFGPGTRLTVL.